The sequence of this T cell receptor beta chain was determined in a study of vaccination effects on CD4 cells after COVID-19 (dated by TCRdb to between 2020 and 2023). Turning to the overall study: The ViraFEST assay stimulated PBMC with viral peptide pools and then used TCR sequencing to identify antigen-specific CD4+ T cell clonotypes by expansion. Altogether, around 11 COVID-19 convalescent patients and a handful of SARS-CoV-2-naive healthy vaccine recipients made up the full study. Fewer than 2.5 million PBMC per well were cultured in IMDM with 5% human AB serum, 9 to 10 IU/ml IL-2 and gentamicin, plus 10 ug/ml peptides. In both COVID-19 convalescent patients and infection-naive vaccine recipients, the study compared SARS-CoV-2 spike-specific CD4+ TCR repertoires from before mRNA vaccination with those from after it. Post-vaccine samples across the study were collected a median of 72 days after the second dose, with a range of 14 to 241. The Oncomine TCR Beta short-read assay on an Illumina iSeq 100 was used to sequence cultures from other donors in the study.

Notes on this clone: Its antigen target is currently unknown. Base-call qualities are not available, and no considerably larger clone is one nucleotide away.

What the work shows at the level of the full study, not this receptor alone: Limitations of the study were the small number of convalescent patients and the absence of early post-infection timepoints. Among healthy vaccine recipients, nearly all vaccine-induced clones were SARS-CoV-2 mono-reactive, and only 1 of 255 was cross-reactive with common cold coronaviruses. At late post-vaccination timepoints, both infection-induced and vaccine-induced clones showed marked clonal contraction, consistent with waning T cell responses.

The CDR3, cysteine through valine, is 13 amino acids long. Just the 39-base CDR3 DNA is kept, in frame starting at base 1. V is clipped by 3 bases and J by 2 bases, and the sequence between their germline boundaries is 8 bases long. The CDR1 and CDR2 encoded by the germline V gene are KGHSH and LQKENI. After less than 13 days of culture, CD4+ T cells were isolated with the EasySep CD4+ T cell isolation kit. Each participant got two doses of an mRNA SARS-CoV-2 vaccine, either BNT162b2 or mRNA-1273. Healthy vaccine recipients had no prior SARS-CoV-2 infection, confirmed by negative nucleocapsid antibodies before and after vaccination. On days 3 and 7, half of the culture medium was replaced with fresh IL-2-containing medium. Unless otherwise noted, each peptide stimulation condition was cultured in triplicate wells. Using Ficoll-Paque Plus gradient centrifugation, PBMC were separated from whole blood and then either used fresh or cryopreserved at -140C. The QIAamp micro DNA kit was used to extract genomic DNA from the cultured CD4+ T cells.

To prepare the library, the immunoSEQ multiplex PCR assay was applied. TCR beta CDR3 sequencing was performed on DNA from the cultured, isolated CD4+ T cells. In the original analysis: The analysis removed non-productive TCR sequences, trimmed reads to the CDR3 region, and retained only CDR3s that were 7 or more amino acids long. Antigen-specific clonotypes were identified using the MANAFEST web app by comparison of expansion in peptide wells against reference cultures. For clones to be considered positive, expansion at FDR<0.05 versus reference and all other wells, an odds ratio above 5, and a frequency above 0.1% in two replicate wells were required. A clonotype was defined as cross-reactive if the clonotype was significantly expanded both in SARS-CoV-2 spike wells and in at least one common cold coronavirus spike condition. CDR3 similarity was assessed by Levenshtein distance using the stringdist R package, and unrooted trees were constructed with ape in R 3.6.1. Here the immuneACCESS table is served through TCRdb, limited to in-frame sequences with V and J called. Missing clones are a known gap in these copies; in checked studies unresolved V genes cover under half, and the rest lacks a known reason. The DNA gave D and trimming, while V, J and clone size come from that table. Recorded for this sample are 70,000 or so clones; around 67% of them occurred a single time. 2% to 3% of the sample belongs to the ten largest clones.

This TCR was recovered from a human donor who received a COVID-19 vaccine. The sample consisted of CD4+ T cells from PBMCs cultured without peptide, taken after COVID-19 vaccination. Rearrangement joined TRBV18 to TRBJ2-7; possibly the D gene is TRBD2, per 5 matching bases. The bases read TGTGCCAGCTCACCCGACGGGGCCTACGAGCAGTACGTC. Translated, it gives CASSPDGAYEQYV.